The 31 T cell receptor beta chains presented below share a single source sample, sequenced in a study of T cell clones after liver transplantation. Libraries were prepared by immunoSEQ multiplex PCR; TCRdb keeps only in-frame clonotypes and omits some of them. Of about 45,000 clones detected, roughly 84% appear once; the ten largest clones hold less than 2.5%. The material was CD4+ T cells from blood, obtained 24 months after liver transplant. Source of these receptors: a human patient who received a liver transplant. Some T cells may arise from the graft donor.

Remarks on this clone: An end of the junction does not agree with germline; a read error may underlie this. The genes are TRBV27 and TRBJ2-7, with D perhaps assigned TRBD1 or TRBD2 (5 bases each). The CDR3 length is 16 residues. Germline V CDR1 and CDR2: MNHEY, SMNVEV (reference sequence). CDR3 sequence: CASGLTPGRTTYEQYF. For the CDR3, the DNA is TGTGCCAGCGGTTTAACGCCGGGACGGACGACCTACGAGCAGTACTTC.

This clone appeared a single time. The rearrangement uses TRBV4-1 and TRBJ2-7; D possibly uses TRBD1 or TRBD2 (6 bases each). The V end was cut by 4 bases, the J end by 4 bases, with 20 bases between. The CDR3 is made up of 16 amino acids. CDR1 MGHRA and CDR2 YSYEKL come from the germline V gene. CDR3 bases: TGCGCCAGCAGCCTCGCTGGAGGGACAACCGTATACGAGCAGTACTTC. It yields the protein CASSLAGGTTVYEQYF.

This chain uses TRBV6-5 with TRBJ2-5; perhaps TRBD1 as D (5 bases). V was shortened by 8 bases and J by 0 bases, with 10 bases between the two germline ends. Germline V gives CDR1 MNHEY, CDR2 SVGAGI. There are 13 residues in the CDR3. CDR3 region: CASGRQYQETQYF. The CDR3, as DNA: TGTGCCAGCGGAAGACAGTACCAAGAGACCCAGTACTTC.

This chain connects TRBV10-2 to TRBJ2-7; D remains ambiguous. Between the trimmed V and J ends, which lost 3 bases and 3 bases, there was a span of 6 bases. The CDR3 loop spans 12 amino acids. Germline lookup yields CDR1 WSHSY and CDR2 SAAADI. DNA of the CDR3: TGCGCCAGCAGTGACCAAAACTACGAGCAGTACTTC. This encodes CASSDQNYEQYF.

J is TRBJ1-5 and V is TRBV11-2; no firm D call. The CDR3 totals 13 residues. Deletions cut 3 bases from V and 5 bases from J, with 8 bases between. Germline values: CDR1 SGHAT, CDR2 FQNNGV. CDR3 DNA sequence: TGTGCCAGCAGCTTCCCCGGGGATCAGCCCCAGCATTTT. It yields the protein CASSFPGDQPQHF.

The rearrangement joins TRBV5-1 to TRBJ2-7, with D hard to call. The germline V gene encodes CDR1 SGHRS and CDR2 YFSETQ. The length of the CDR3 is 14 residues. V lost 0 bases to trimming and J lost 1 base, with 8 bases between them. The CDR3 is CASSLGMGSYEQYF. The CDR3 DNA reads TGCGCCAGCAGCTTGGGCATGGGGTCCTACGAGCAGTACTTC.

This clone was observed once. The chain couples TRBV7-3 to TRBJ2-3, with TRBD2 as a possible D gene (7 bases). CDR3 size: 16 residues. The ends were cut back, 1 base at V and 2 bases at J, with 13 bases in the middle. The germline V gene encodes CDR1 SGHTA and CDR2 FQGTGA. The CDR3 here is CASSLMAGANTDTQYF. CDR3 sequence (DNA): TGTGCCAGCAGCTTAATGGCGGGGGCCAACACAGATACGCAGTATTTT.

This rearrangement joins TRBV29-1 to TRBJ2-3; D tentatively fits TRBD1 or TRBD2 (5 bases each). In germline, CDR1 is SQVTM, CDR2 ANQGSEA. The length of the CDR3 is 15 residues. The ends were cut back, 8 bases at V and 0 bases at J, with 18 bases in the middle. The CDR3 region is CSSSRGGSSTDTQYF. In DNA, the CDR3 is TGCAGCTCTTCCCGGGGCGGGTCTAGCACAGATACGCAGTATTTT.

V gene TRBV18 combines with J gene TRBJ2-1, with TRBD1 matching 8 bases. This CDR3 has 17 amino acids. CDR1 is KGHSH and CDR2 is LQKENI in the germline V gene. Trimming at V came to 2 bases and at J to 9 bases, leaving 15 bases not matched to a gene. This CDR3 is CASSPTQGALGSGEQFF. DNA of the CDR3: TGTGCCAGCTCACCAACCCAGGGGGCGCTGGGGTCCGGTGAGCAGTTCTTC. Variable domain in full (rest from reference TRBV18 and TRBJ2-1): NAGVMQNPRHLVRRRGQEARLRCSPMKGHSHVYWYRQLPEEGLKFMVYLQKENIIDESGMPKERFSAEFPKEGPSILRIQQVVRGDSAAYFCASSPTQGALGSGEQFFGPGTRLTVL.

The chain carries TRBV5-1 and TRBJ2-2, with D tentatively TRBD2 (6 bases). The germline V and J ends were trimmed by 1 base and 9 bases, with 7 bases remaining between them. Germline CDR1 is SGHRS and CDR2 is YFSETQ. The CDR3 spans 12 residues. CDR3 protein: CASSLRERELFF. The CDR3 DNA reads as TGCGCCAGCAGCTTGCGGGAGAGGGAGCTGTTTTTT.

The chain uses TRBV5-1 and TRBJ2-7; D perhaps matches TRBD1 (5 bases). The CDR3 totals 17 residues. V lost 3 bases, J lost 2 bases, and 21 bases lay in between. Germline V gene lookup returns CDR1 SGHRS and CDR2 YFSETQ. The CDR3 DNA is TGCGCCAGCAGCTCTCAACCGGACACACAGGCACCCTACGAGCAGTACTTC. As protein: CASSSQPDTQAPYEQYF.

Comment on this clone: Other DNA sequences within the sample encode an identical CDR3. The rearrangement links TRBV11-2 to TRBJ2-5, with D possibly matching TRBD1 (6 bases). The V end lost 1 base, the J end lost 3 bases, and 12 bases lay between the germline ends. Germline values: CDR1 SGHAT, CDR2 FQNNGV. This CDR3 contains 15 residues. The CDR3 region has the DNA TGTGCCAGCAGCTTAGGAGGGACAACTAAAGAGACCCAGTACTTC. This translates into CASSLGGTTKETQYF.

This clone has only one observation. The chain has TRBV7-8 and TRBJ1-1; D is possibly TRBD1 (5 bases). The CDR3 contains 14 residues. V gave up 1 base and J gave up 4 bases, with 10 bases separating them. Germline V gene sequence: CDR1 SGHVS, CDR2 FQNEAQ. This CDR3 is CASSLGSRATEAFF. The CDR3 bases are TGTGCCAGCAGCTTAGGAAGCAGGGCCACTGAAGCTTTCTTT.

CDR3 nucleotides: TGTGCCAGCAGCTCCGGGAGCGGTGAAAAACTGTTTTTT. Its protein is CASSSGSGEKLFF. V usage is TRBV5-6 and J usage is TRBJ1-4; no definite D call. The germline CDR1 and CDR2 sequences are SGHDT and YYEEEE. Trimming took 3 bases from V and 7 from J, leaving 10 bases between them. The CDR3 covers 13 residues.

The chain recombines TRBV5-4 with TRBJ2-1; 9 positions match TRBD2. Germline V CDR1 and CDR2: SGHNT, YYREEE (reference sequence). The J segment lost 8 bases and the V segment lost 0 bases, leaving 18 bases of the junction unmatched. CDR3 size: 19 residues. This chain's CDR3 is CASSLDKAPRSGGRYEQFF. The DNA of the CDR3 is TGTGCCAGCAGCTTGGATAAGGCCCCCAGGAGCGGGGGGCGGTATGAGCAGTTCTTC.

The V and J genes are TRBV9 and TRBJ1-1; D might be TRBD1 (6 bases). The CDR3 has 14 amino acids. CDR1 is SGDLS, CDR2 YYNGEE, per germline. The V end lost 0 bases, the J end lost 8 bases, and 14 bases lay between the germline ends. In DNA, the CDR3 is TGTGCCAGCAGCGTAGCTTCGGGACAAGGCGAAGCTTTCTTT. This codes for CASSVASGQGEAFF.

The chain links TRBV6-1 to TRBJ2-2, with a weak D call TRBD2 (5 bases). The CDR3 has 13 residues. Germline V lookup: CDR1 MNHNS, CDR2 SASEGT. Trimming took off 4 bases at V and 7 bases at J, with 10 bases between the two ends. CDR3 sequence: CASSVSGNGELFF. The CDR3 coding sequence is TGTGCCAGCAGTGTTTCCGGGAACGGGGAGCTGTTTTTT.

This clone was picked up one time. The genes are TRBV7-2 and TRBJ2-1; TRBD2 aligns across 10 bases. J gave up 5 bases and V 1 base, and 8 bases lay outside the gene matches. CDR3 length: 17 residues. Germline lookup yields CDR1 SGHTA and CDR2 FQGNSA. The CDR3 DNA is TGTGCCAGCAGCTTAGTATGGGGAGCGGGAGGGAACAATGAGCAGTTCTTC. It is translated as CASSLVWGAGGNNEQFF.

This clone appeared a single time. V gene TRBV19 combines with J gene TRBJ2-3; D remains ambiguous. CDR1 is LNHDA, CDR2 SQIVND, per germline (reference sequence). The length of the CDR3 is 14 residues. V lost 2 bases to trimming and J lost 0 bases, with 6 bases between them. The CDR3 reads CASSISTSTDTQYF. The CDR3 bases are TGTGCCAGTAGTATATCGACAAGCACAGATACGCAGTATTTT.

The chain carries TRBV7-9 and TRBJ2-7; D unresolved. V shed 3 bases and J shed 1 base, with 10 bases lying between them. The germline V gene encodes CDR1 SEHNR and CDR2 FQNEAQ (reference sequence). The CDR3 runs 14 residues. This CDR3 reads CASSFHQDSYEQYF. The CDR3 DNA sequence: TGTGCCAGCAGCTTTCACCAGGATTCCTACGAGCAGTACTTC.

This clone was seen a handful of times. The chain recombines TRBV19 with TRBJ2-7; D is possibly TRBD1 (6 bases). There are 13 residues in the CDR3. CDR1 is LNHDA and CDR2 is SQIVND in the germline V gene (reference sequence). V dropped 6 bases and J dropped 2 bases, with 11 bases sitting between them. Written as DNA, the CDR3 is TGTGCCAGTAGCTCGGACAGAGCCTACGAGCAGTACTTC. Residues: CASSSDRAYEQYF.

The V gene is TRBV7-2, the J gene TRBJ1-2; D gene ambiguous. CDR1 and CDR2 (germline): SGHTA, FQGNSA. CDR3 size: 15 residues. V gave up 7 bases and J gave up 2 bases, with 17 bases separating them. CDR3 sequence: CASTRRMERNYGYTF. Here the CDR3 DNA reads TGTGCCAGCACCAGACGGATGGAGAGGAACTATGGCTACACCTTC.

V usage is TRBV27 and J usage is TRBJ1-5, with D uncertain. CDR3 length equals 13 residues. Deletions cut 3 bases from V and 6 bases from J, with 9 bases between. Germline CDR1 reads MNHEY; CDR2 reads SMNVEV (reference sequence). CDR3 region: CASSFVGSQPQHF. The CDR3 bases are TGTGCCAGCAGTTTTGTAGGGTCTCAGCCCCAGCATTTT.

The V call is TRBV7-9, the J call TRBJ1-4; D unclear. The CDR3 loop spans 16 amino acids. The V end was cut by 5 bases, the J end by 0 bases, with 13 bases between. The germline V gene has CDR1 SEHNR and CDR2 FQNEAQ (reference sequence). Here the CDR3 reads CASSPEGRATNEKLFF. Here the CDR3 DNA reads TGTGCCAGCAGCCCCGAGGGTAGGGCAACTAATGAAAAACTGTTTTTT.

This chain uses TRBV5-4 with TRBJ1-1; 8 bases fit TRBD1. J was trimmed by 3 bases and V by 2 bases; bases with no gene match: 6. This CDR3 contains 15 residues. Per germline, CDR1 SGHNT and CDR2 YYREEE (reference sequence). DNA for the CDR3: TGTGCCAGCAGCTTATACAGGGGGAGCGACACTGAAGCTTTCTTT. It encodes CASSLYRGSDTEAFF.

The chain couples TRBV6-5 to TRBJ1-3; no definite D call. Trimming stripped 0 bases from V and 0 bases from J, with 9 bases between. CDR1 and CDR2 from the germline V gene are MNHEY and SVGAGI. The CDR3 extends over 16 amino acids. In DNA, the CDR3 is TGTGCCAGCAGTTACTCGGGCGGGTACTCTGGAAACACCATATATTTT. Translating gives CASSYSGGYSGNTIYF.

V usage is TRBV6-5 and J usage is TRBJ1-1, with D unclear. V gave up 2 bases and J gave up 5 bases, with 12 bases separating them. This CDR3 is 14 amino acids long. The germline CDR1 and CDR2 sequences are MNHEY and SVGAGI. CDR3 region: CASSYMGKRTEAFF. CDR3 DNA sequence: TGTGCCAGCAGTTACATGGGGAAGAGAACTGAAGCTTTCTTT.

CDR3 bases: TGTGCCAGCAGTTACTCCCGGACAGGGGCTGGCTACACCTTC. This gives the protein CASSYSRTGAGYTF. V and J are TRBV6-5 and TRBJ1-2, with TRBD1 matching 9 bases. The germline V gene has CDR1 MNHEY and CDR2 SVGAGI. This CDR3 is 14 amino acids long. The ends lost 0 bases at V and 7 bases at J; junction bases unmatched: 3.

V is TRBV6-6 and J is TRBJ1-2; TRBD1 agrees at 9 bases. CDR3 length equals 13 residues. Germline V CDR1 and CDR2: MNHNY, SVGAGI (reference sequence). The trim removed 6 bases at V and 8 bases at J, leaving 7 bases unmatched. The CDR3: CASSLTGGGGYTF. The CDR3 DNA reads as TGTGCCAGCAGCCTCACAGGGGGCGGGGGCTACACCTTC.

The chain has TRBV4-3 and TRBJ1-1, with 8 bases fitting TRBD1. CDR1 is LGHNA and CDR2 is YSLEER in the germline V gene. Unmatched junction bases numbered 8, after V lost 3 bases and J lost 11 bases. There are 13 residues in the CDR3. The CDR3 DNA reads as TGCGCCAGCAGCCAGGCCACAGGGGGTCACGCTTTCTTT. It codes for CASSQATGGHAFF.

In its sample, this clone was seen a few times. The V call is TRBV19, the J call TRBJ2-7, with TRBD1 as a possible D gene (6 bases). The CDR3 contains 14 residues. The V gene's germline CDR1 is LNHDA and CDR2 SQIVND (reference sequence). V was clipped by 7 bases and J by 2 bases, with 15 bases between them. The CDR3 DNA reads as TGTGCCAGTACCCCGCAGGGGTCACCCTACGAGCAGTACTTC. This gives the protein CASTPQGSPYEQYF.